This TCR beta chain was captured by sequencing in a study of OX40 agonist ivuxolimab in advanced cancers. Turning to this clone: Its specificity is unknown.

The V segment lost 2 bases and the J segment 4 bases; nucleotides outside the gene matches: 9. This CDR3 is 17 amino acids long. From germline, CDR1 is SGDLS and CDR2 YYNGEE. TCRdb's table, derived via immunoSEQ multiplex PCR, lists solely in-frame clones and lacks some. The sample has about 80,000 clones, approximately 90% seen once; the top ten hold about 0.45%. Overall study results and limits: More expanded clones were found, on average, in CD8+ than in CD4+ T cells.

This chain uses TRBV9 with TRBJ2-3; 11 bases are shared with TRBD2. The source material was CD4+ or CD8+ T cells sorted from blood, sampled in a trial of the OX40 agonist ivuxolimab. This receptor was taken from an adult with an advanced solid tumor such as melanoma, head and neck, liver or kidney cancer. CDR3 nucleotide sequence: TGTGCCAGCAGCGTCCAAGGTCTAGCGGGGGGTGCAGATACGCAGTATTTT. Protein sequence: CASSVQGLAGGADTQYF.